This T cell receptor beta chain was obtained from a study of cytomegalovirus exposure and HLA in healthy donors. General observations from the study: What was likely a sequencing artifact was a cluster of highly shared sequence variants. Immune exposure information comprised only CMV serostatus.

Vbeta (60) and Jbeta (13) primers were used in the PCR. Libraries were prepared by immunoSEQ multiplex PCR; TCRdb keeps only in-frame clonotypes and omits some of them. Of 130,000 or so clones in the sample, 60% to 80% were seen once. Trimming stripped 3 bases from V and 3 bases from J, with 7 bases between. The germline V gene encodes CDR1 MNHNS and CDR2 SASEGT. The CDR3 has 13 residues. Turning to this clone: The antigen is unknown.

This receptor was identified in a man aged 45-65 years in good health and CMV-seropositive. Sequences were obtained from PBMCs. The rearrangement uses TRBV6-1 and TRBJ2-3; D gene uncertain. CDR3 protein: CASSDIVTDTQYF. The CDR3 DNA reads as TGTGCCAGCAGTGATATCGTTACAGATACGCAGTATTTT.